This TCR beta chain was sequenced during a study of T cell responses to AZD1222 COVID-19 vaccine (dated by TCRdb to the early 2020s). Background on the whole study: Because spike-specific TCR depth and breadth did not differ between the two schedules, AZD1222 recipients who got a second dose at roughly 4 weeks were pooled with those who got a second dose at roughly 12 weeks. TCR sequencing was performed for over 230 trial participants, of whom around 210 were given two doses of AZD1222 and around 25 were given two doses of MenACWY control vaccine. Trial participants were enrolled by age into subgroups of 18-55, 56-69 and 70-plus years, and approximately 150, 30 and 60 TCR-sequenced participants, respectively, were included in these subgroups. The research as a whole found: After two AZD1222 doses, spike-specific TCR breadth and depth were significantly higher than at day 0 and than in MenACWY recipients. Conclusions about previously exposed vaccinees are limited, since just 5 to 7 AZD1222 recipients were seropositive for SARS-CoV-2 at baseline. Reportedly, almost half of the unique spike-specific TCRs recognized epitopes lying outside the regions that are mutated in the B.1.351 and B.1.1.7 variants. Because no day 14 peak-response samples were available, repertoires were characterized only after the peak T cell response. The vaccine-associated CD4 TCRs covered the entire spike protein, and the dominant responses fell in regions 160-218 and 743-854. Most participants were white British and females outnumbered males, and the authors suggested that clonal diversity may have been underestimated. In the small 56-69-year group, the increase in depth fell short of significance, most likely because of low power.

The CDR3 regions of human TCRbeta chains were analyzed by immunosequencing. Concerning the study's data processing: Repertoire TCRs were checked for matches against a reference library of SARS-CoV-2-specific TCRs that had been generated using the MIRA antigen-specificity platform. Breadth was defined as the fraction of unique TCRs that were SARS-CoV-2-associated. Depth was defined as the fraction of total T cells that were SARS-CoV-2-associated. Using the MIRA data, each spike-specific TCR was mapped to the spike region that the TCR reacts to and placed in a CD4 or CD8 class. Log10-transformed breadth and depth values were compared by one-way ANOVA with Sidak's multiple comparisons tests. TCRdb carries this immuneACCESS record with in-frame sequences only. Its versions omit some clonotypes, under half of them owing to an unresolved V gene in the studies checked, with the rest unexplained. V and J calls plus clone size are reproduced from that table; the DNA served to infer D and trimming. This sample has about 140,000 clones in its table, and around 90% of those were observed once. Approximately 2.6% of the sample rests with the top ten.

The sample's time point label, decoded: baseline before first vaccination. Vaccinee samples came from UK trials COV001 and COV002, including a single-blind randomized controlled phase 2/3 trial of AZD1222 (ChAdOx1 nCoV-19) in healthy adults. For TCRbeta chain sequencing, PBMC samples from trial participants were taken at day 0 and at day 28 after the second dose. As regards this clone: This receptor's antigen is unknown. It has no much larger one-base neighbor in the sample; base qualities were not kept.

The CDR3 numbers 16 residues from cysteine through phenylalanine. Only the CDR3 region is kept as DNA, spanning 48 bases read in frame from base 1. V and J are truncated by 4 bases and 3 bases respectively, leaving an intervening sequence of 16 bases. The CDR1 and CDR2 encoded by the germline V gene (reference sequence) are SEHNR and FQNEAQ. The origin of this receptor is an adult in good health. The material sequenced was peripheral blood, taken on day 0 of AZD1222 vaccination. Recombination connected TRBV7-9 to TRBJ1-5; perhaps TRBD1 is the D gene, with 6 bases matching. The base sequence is TGTGCCAGCAGCTCAACAGGGCTGGGGCTCAATCAGCCCCAGCATTTT. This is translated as CASSSTGLGLNQPQHF.